Described below is a single T cell receptor (beta chain) sequence and its context. Its antigen is as yet unknown. V lost 5 bases and J 8 bases, leaving 18 bases between the germline ends. Germline assignment: CDR1 SEHNR and CDR2 FQNEAQ (reference sequence). This CDR3 comprises 15 residues. This record belongs to a study of Ad26.COV2.S vaccination and SARS-CoV-2 variants. Study summary: Donor was one of the participants in the Ad26.COV2.S arm of the COV1001 trial. Study results and caveats: It was reported that spike-specific CD8+ and CD4+ T cell responses were substantially broad after vaccination.

Sample treatment: roughly 19 received Ad26.COV2.S at low or high dose, single or two shots; about 5 received placebo; per-sample allocation not given. Samples analyzed were those drawn on day 63 after the first vaccine or placebo injection. Boston provided a donor who was an adult aged 18-55 years. Using immunoSEQ multiplex PCR, the repertoire was profiled, and TCRdb retains in-frame clones only, with some absent. The data hold 350,000 to 500,000 clones, with about 92% observed a single time. The chain combines TRBV7-9 with TRBJ1-4; unclear D gene. Here the sequenced sample was peripheral blood, taken in a trial of Ad26.COV2.S vaccine versus placebo. The clonotype was recovered from a person between 18 and 60 years old who received the Ad26.COV2.S COVID-19 vaccine or a placebo. The CDR3 is CASSQRQNPGEKLFF. CDR3 nucleotide sequence: TGTGCCAGCAGCCAGCGACAAAACCCGGGGGAAAAACTGTTTTTT. The full variable domain, completed using reference TRBV7-9 and TRBJ1-4, is DTGVSQNPRHKITKRGQNVTFRCDPISEHNRLYWYRQTLGQGPEFLTYFQNEAQLEKSRLLSDRFSAERPKGSFSTLEIQRTEQGDSAMYLCASSQRQNPGEKLFFGSGTQLSVL.